This T cell receptor (beta chain) was observed in a study of blood T cell repertoires in COVID-19. The wider study: Acute and convalescent COVID-19 specimens originated in the United States, Italy and Spain. PBMCs, B-cell-depleted T cells, or T cells provided the cDNA or gDNA that made up the material.

Per the study methods: It was from reference gene primer amplification that nucleated cell counts were estimated. Using immunoSEQ multiplex PCR, the repertoire was profiled, and TCRdb retains in-frame clones only, with some absent. Clone size and V and J calls were adopted from that table, with D and trimming inferred from the DNA. The sample records fewer than 250,000 clones, around 84% being singletons. The V segment lost 2 bases and the J segment 4 bases; nucleotides outside the gene matches: 1. The CDR3 spans 13 residues. Germline V CDR1 and CDR2: MGHDK, SYGVNS. The TCR originated in a man aged 25 to 45 with active or convalescent COVID-19. Material: peripheral blood. J is TRBJ1-2 and V is TRBV25-1; 7 bases fit TRBD1. The CDR3 region has the DNA TGTGCCAGCAGTGAAGCAGGGGGCTATGGCTACACCTTC. Amino acids: CASSEAGGYGYTF.